This T cell receptor (beta chain) was recorded in a study of cytomegalovirus exposure and HLA in healthy donors (dated by TCRdb to the late 2010s). Background on the whole study: In an earlier analysis of around 540 of the donors, 276 Gb of sequence data and 117 million unique TCR beta sequences from some 170 million T cells were reported. Roughly 320 gigabases of sequencing data and 91 million or so unique TCR sequences made up an early release that covered approximately 700 HLA-typed donors. Among the roughly 400 genotyped donors, 75% to 90% belonged to the genetic ancestry cluster associated with self-reported Caucasian donors. The study was designed to test whether signatures of past pathogen exposure could be identified by cataloging public T cell receptors. Using immunosequencing, the study profiled T cell repertoires from about 650 subjects and related those repertoires to cytomegalovirus serostatus. In addition to the first cohort of around 670 subjects, a separate validation cohort of 120 different subjects was used. To predict cytomegalovirus infection status, the study brought together high-throughput TCR immunosequencing, statistical association of individual TCRs with disease status, and machine learning. A later analysis re-examined previously published TCR beta repertoires from several hundred donors and added high-resolution HLA genotyping to investigate patterns of TCR occurrence. The later analysis used no new phenotypic data to find candidate immune exposures, relying instead on TCR beta sequences and their occurrence across donors. In an earlier analysis of 587 of the donors, high-throughput TCR beta sequencing was used to judge whether each TCR beta V gene segment behaved as functional or pseudogenic. Donor age, sex, ethnicity and CMV serostatus were compiled together with the repertoire data. A later genetic analysis took genome-wide SNP genotypes for about 55% of the roughly 670 donors and used that subset as a discovery cohort. All discovery cohort repertoires had been generated on a single sequencing platform. Class I and class II HLA loci were covered by the typing at four-digit resolution. Typing coverage differed by locus: A, B, C, DRB1 and DQB1 were typed in roughly 620-630 donors, DQA1 in approximately 520, DPA1 in some 610, and DPB1 in around 490. A handful of DR-DQ haplotypes were handled as single units for association and clustering because linkage in the cohort was strong. Among about 390 genotyped donors of the cohort, an average of about 240,000 unique TCR beta nucleotide sequences were sequenced per donor, around a sixth of them non-productive.

Study-wide conclusions, independent of this receptor: Correlated functional status among segregating V segments might be attributable to linkage disequilibrium, but an unknown experimental factor could not be ruled out. The only immune exposure information available for the cohort was CMV serostatus. A later genetic analysis associated a missense DCLRE1C variant with V-gene and J-gene trimming of TCR beta chains, and an independent cohort replicated the association. A later analysis reported that several top co-occurrence clusters appeared linked to parvovirus B19, influenza, CMV and Epstein-Barr virus. When HLA alleles, especially DR and DQ, strongly co-occurred, attributing TCR associations to individual alleles was difficult. In both the original and validation cohorts, the classifier was reported to diagnose cytomegalovirus status with high specificity and sensitivity. According to a later genetic analysis, donors in an Asian-associated ancestry cluster had fewer N-insertions in productive TCRs than the roughly 700-donor mean. Some IMGT-functional V segments, including TRBV6-2 and TRBV6-3, could not be told apart with the 87-base-pair reads, so those segments were excluded. In a later analysis, the rate of TCR association differed among HLA loci, with DRB1 alleles having the most associated TCRs and HLA-C alleles having the fewest. In vitro tests confirmed that a few of the cytomegalovirus-associated TCR beta chains recognize cytomegalovirus antigens. The cohort was sequenced for TCR beta chains only, and without alpha or paired-chain data the features that could be detected were limited. Because HLA typing was missing for some donors at each locus, association tests included only the typed subset. The presence/absence analyses assumed that sequencing depth was roughly uniform across donors, and that assumption may not be true. Most CMV-associated TCR beta chains appeared to be HLA-restricted in a later analysis, and the HLA associations seemed to be driven largely by CMV exposure. In the study, 150 to 200 TCR beta chains were listed as associated with cytomegalovirus. At a false discovery rate of 0.05, a later analysis linked 16,951 TCR beta sequences to specific HLA alleles. Compared with equally common non-associated chains, HLA-associated TCR beta chains in a later analysis were more clonally expanded and had lower generation probabilities. A further reported finding was that TCR beta sequences accurately predicted the HLA-A and HLA-B alleles for most subjects in the first cohort. Because counts were too low, seventeen rarely observed V segments, including chromosome 9 orphons, were left out of the earlier analysis of about 500 of the donors. While some public TCRs were present in many individuals, most TCR sequences turned up only very rarely across donors. It was suggested by the authors that the approach could potentially be generalized to other disease states and immunological phenotypes. Broadly in line with IMGT annotations, most TCR beta V segments showed up in productive rearrangements about 87% or about 30% of the time in an earlier analysis of 450 to 600 of the donors. The sequencing pipeline was judged likely to have produced a cluster of highly shared sequence variants as a technical artifact.

Only one count was recorded for this clone. Its antigen remains unidentified. No base qualities exist here, and no much larger clone lies one base off it. The cohort was made up of about 610 healthy bone marrow donors. Cohort members were all nominally healthy when sampled, although unrecorded immune exposures were likely present. The donor was CMV seropositive and belonged to the group of a few hundred seropositive cohort members. A peripheral blood sample was provided by each donor, and peripheral blood mononuclear cells were used for TCR beta sequencing. The Qiagen DNeasy Blood Extraction Kit was used to extract genomic DNA from the blood cell samples. Libraries were constructed by the immunoSEQ multiplex PCR assay. A mixture of 60 forward primers for TCR Vbeta segments and 13 reverse primers for TCR Jbeta segments was used in the multiplex PCR. The CDR3 region of rearranged TCR beta genes was amplified from genomic DNA with a multiplex PCR assay. The Illumina HiSeq System was used to sequence the amplified TCR beta libraries as 87-base-pair reads. In the authors' own workflow: Across the 670 or so repertoires, a later analysis counted approximately 75 million unique TCR beta chains, approximately 12 million of which were shared by at least two donors. Raw reads were error-corrected and collapsed into unique sequences by a nearest-neighbor algorithm in which closely related sequences were merged to remove PCR and sequencing errors. To assign V, D and J gene segments, CDR3 sequences were aligned to IMGT reference sequences. For a sequence to be retained, a match of at least six nucleotides was required to both a V gene segment and a J gene segment. Rearrangements were called productive when the CDR3 lacked stop codons and stayed in frame with V and J; all others were non-productive. Following IMGT convention, CDR3 was defined as the stretch from the second conserved V-encoded cysteine to the conserved J-encoded phenylalanine. The earlier analysis of a few hundred of the donors excluded sequences that lacked an unambiguous match to a single V gene segment. In an earlier analysis of 500 to 750 of the donors, V segments were called functional above 56.7% productive rearrangements and were called segregating when the between-donor standard deviation exceeded 5%. A statistical classification framework was built for diagnosing cytomegalovirus status from the catalog of TCR beta chain sequences. In a later analysis, V and J genes were assigned by comparing TCR nucleotide sequences against IMGT/GENE-DB human TR gene sequences. A later analysis assigned CDR3 sequences and most-parsimonious VDJ recombination scenarios with the TCRdist pipeline. A later analysis defined each TCR beta chain by its CDR3 amino acid sequence plus V-gene family, and excluded reads lacking a unique V-gene family. As a way to deal with suspected cross-contamination and a sequencing artifact, a later analysis dropped nearly 600 nucleotide sequences that were highly shared and had low generation probability. A later analysis calculated a clonal expansion index for each public chain from normalized within-repertoire ranks of inferred template counts. A later analysis computed generation probabilities with a VDJ recombination model fitted to out-of-frame rearrangements, and checked the results against IGoR. A later analysis scored TCR-TCR, TCR-HLA and TCR-CMV co-occurrence with hypergeometric tests, applying a repertoire-size bias correction to TCR pairs. False discovery rates were estimated in a later analysis by permuting HLA or CMV assignments 20 times. In a later analysis, co-occurring TCRs were grouped using DBSCAN, and TCRdist sequence similarity was added for clustering within HLA-allele-positive subsets. Repertoires with fewer than 30,000 or more than 120,000 public chains were left out of co-occurrence clustering, as were about five repertoires with anomalous nucleotide sharing. The table comes from immuneACCESS by way of TCRdb, which keeps in-frame sequences with V and J called. Part of the clones is missing from these tables; in studies checked, under half for an unresolved V gene and the rest for unknown reasons. V and J calls plus clone size are reproduced from that table; the DNA served to infer D and trimming. The sample data list 200,000 to 300,000 clones, and 82% of these were observed just once. The ten largest clones add up to 5.4% of the sample.

The CDR3 covers 13 residues, taking in both the cysteine and the phenylalanine. Left in the record is the CDR3 DNA by itself, 39 bases read in frame from the first base. Per the germline V gene, SGHDT is the CDR1 and YYEEEE is the CDR2. A distance of 13 bases separates the germline ends of V and J, which lose 2 bases and 8 bases respectively. This receptor was identified in a woman in her thirties or forties in good health and CMV-seropositive. The chain is made from TRBV5-6 and TRBJ1-2; a tentative D call is TRBD1 (5 bases match). Sequencing used PBMCs. This receptor carries the CDR3 CASSFWQGGGYTF. The base sequence is TGTGCCAGCAGCTTCTGGCAGGGAGGGGGCTACACCTTC.